The next 15 T cell receptor beta chains were all read from a single sample in a study of molecular identifiers for immune sequencing clone quantification. From the PCR reads, TCRdb called clonotypes with MiXCR, one entry per CDR3 protein. This table holds under 650,000 distinct CDR3 sequences, 15% to 20% found once. The specimen was naive CD8+ T cells from blood, with Jurkat cell RNA spiked in. Indicated subset: FACS-sorted CD8+CD4-CCR7+CD45RA+ naive T cells. Receptor source: a human donor in good health. Some libraries in this study had Jurkat cell RNA spiked in.

This clonotype has at least ten counts. The chain links TRBV29-1 to TRBJ2-7; 7 bases agree with TRBD1. V trimming: 1 base; J trimming: 7 bases; junction bases outside the gene matches: 13. The germline V gene has CDR1 SQVTM and CDR2 ANQGSEA. This CDR3 has 15 amino acids. The CDR3 sequence is CSVEAKGGLSWEQYF. The CDR3 nucleotides read TGCAGCGTTGAAGCGAAAGGGGGCTTGTCGTGGGAGCAGTACTTC.

The CDR3, as DNA: TGTGCCAGCTGCCTGGGGATAAGCACAGATACGCAGTATTTT. Its translation: CASCLGISTDTQYF. The chain joins TRBV28 to TRBJ2-3; D is unresolved. The V gene's germline CDR1 is MDHEN and CDR2 SYDVKM. The CDR3 sequence is 14 residues long. The V end was cut by 8 bases, the J end by 0 bases, with 12 bases between.

In this sample, this clonotype turned up many times. The chain combines TRBV29-1 with TRBJ2-2; 11 positions agree with TRBD2. V trimming: 6 bases; J trimming: 2 bases; junction bases outside the gene matches: 5. The CDR3 length is 15 residues. CDR1 is SQVTM, CDR2 ANQGSEA, per germline. The CDR3 coding sequence is TGCAGCGTCCTCCTAGCGGGAGGTAACACCGGGGAGCTGTTTTTT. This translates into CSVLLAGGNTGELFF.

The genes are TRBV5-1 and TRBJ2-1; TRBD1 is a possible D gene (6 bases). V lost 5 bases, J lost 3 bases, and 9 bases lay in between. Germline V gives CDR1 SGHRS, CDR2 YFSETQ. This CDR3 has 13 amino acids. The CDR3 region is CASRSDSYNEQFF. Here the CDR3 DNA reads TGCGCCAGCAGATCGGACAGCTACAATGAGCAGTTCTTC.

This clonotype came up a few times. This rearrangement joins TRBV6-2 or TRBV6-3 to TRBJ2-7, with 9 nucleotides matching TRBD1. Germline V gene data show CDR1 as MNHEY and CDR2 as SVGEGT. The CDR3 is made up of 13 amino acids. V was pared by 8 bases and J by 3 bases, with 5 bases of the junction left unmatched. The CDR3: CASSDRGDYEQYF. The CDR3 nucleotides read TGTGCCAGCTCCGACAGGGGGGACTACGAGCAGTACTTC.

At least ten counts were recorded for this clonotype. The gene calls are TRBV27 and TRBJ2-6; 7 nucleotides align to TRBD1. J lost 4 bases, V lost 5 bases, and 14 bases had no gene match. This CDR3 comprises 18 residues. Germline V gene sequence: CDR1 MNHEY, CDR2 SMNVEV (reference sequence). CDR3 nucleotides: TGTGCCAGCAGTACATCGACAGGGTTATCTGCAGGGGCCAACGTCCTGACTTTC. This translates into CASSTSTGLSAGANVLTF.

This clonotype was picked up a small number of times. The chain has TRBV9 and TRBJ1-1; D is possibly TRBD1 (6 bases). V lost 0 bases and J 3 bases, leaving 15 bases between the germline ends. This CDR3 is built from 16 residues. Germline lookup yields CDR1 SGDLS and CDR2 YYNGEE. CDR3 sequence (DNA): TGTGCCAGCAGCGTAGGTGGGGGGCGCGCGGACACTGAAGCTTTCTTT. This sequence encodes CASSVGGGRADTEAFF.

In this sample, this clonotype turned up many times. V is TRBV9 and J is TRBJ2-3, with a tentative D call TRBD2 (6 bases). Trimming pared 3 bases from V and 0 bases from J, leaving 14 bases between. Looked up from germline, CDR1 is SGDLS and CDR2 is YYNGEE. CDR3 length equals 16 residues. Here the CDR3 DNA reads TGTGCCAGCAGCGAGGGGACTGTTACTAGCACAGATACGCAGTATTTT. Translation: CASSEGTVTSTDTQYF.

In its sample, this clonotype was seen many times. The CDR3 sequence: CASSETGGRGQPQHF. The CDR3, as DNA: TGCGCCAGCAGCGAAACCGGGGGGCGAGGCCAGCCCCAGCATTTT. The chain uses TRBV5-1 and TRBJ1-5; weak D call: TRBD1 (6 bases). The CDR3 extends over 15 amino acids. The V end was cut by 4 bases, the J end by 7 bases, with 18 bases between. Per germline, CDR1 SGHRS and CDR2 YFSETQ.

Ten or more counts support this clonotype. The rearrangement joins TRBV5-6 to TRBJ2-5, with TRBD2 matching over 12 bases. V lost 2 bases to trimming and J lost 4 bases; unmatched junction nucleotides: 3. The CDR3 has 15 residues. Germline CDR1 is SGHDT and CDR2 is YYEEEE. The CDR3 is CASSFAGLAGETQYF. The CDR3 bases are TGTGCCAGCAGCTTCGCGGGACTAGCGGGAGAGACCCAGTACTTC.

The table lists this clonotype with many counts. V and J are TRBV6-1 and TRBJ2-7, with a possible D match to TRBD1 (5 bases). CDR3 size: 12 residues. V dropped 10 bases and J dropped 2 bases, with 12 bases sitting between them. The germline gives CDR1 MNHNS, CDR2 SASEGT. CDR3 coding DNA: TGTGCCATCGAGCAGGGCCCCTACGAGCAGTACTTC. This translates into CAIEQGPYEQYF.

This clonotype has just a few counts. This chain uses TRBV11-2 with TRBJ1-4; D ambiguous. Germline values: CDR1 SGHAT, CDR2 FQNNGV. The CDR3 extends over 16 amino acids. V was clipped by 4 bases and J by 8 bases, with 20 bases between them. The CDR3 coding sequence is TGTGCCAGCAGCTCTACCGCGGTCCGTGGGAGAGAAAAACTGTTTTTT. It codes for CASSSTAVRGREKLFF. Supplemented by reference TRBV11-2 and TRBJ1-4, the full variable domain reads EAGVAQSPRYKIIEKRQSVAFWCNPISGHATLYWYQQILGQGPKLLIQFQNNGVVDDSQLPKDRFSAERLKGVDSTLKIQPAKLEDSAVYLCASSSTAVRGREKLFFGSGTQLSVL.

The J gene is TRBJ1-2, the V gene TRBV4-1; D is perhaps TRBD1 (5 bases). The CDR3 runs to 15 residues. Germline CDR1 reads MGHRA; CDR2 reads YSYEKL. The ends were cut back, 3 bases at V and 4 bases at J, with 15 bases in the middle. The CDR3 sequence is CASSQAVGATYGYTF. The CDR3 DNA follows: TGCGCCAGCAGCCAGGCCGTTGGGGCCACCTATGGCTACACCTTC.

The J gene is TRBJ2-1, the V gene TRBV14; 9 bases map to TRBD2. CDR1 is SGHDN, CDR2 FVKESK, per germline. The CDR3 has 15 amino acids. Trimming took 1 base from V and 9 from J; bases not matched to a gene: 7. The chain's CDR3 is CASSQGGGGAGEQFF. The CDR3 coding sequence is TGTGCCAGCAGCCAAGGCGGCGGGGGGGCTGGTGAGCAGTTCTTC.

The rearrangement links TRBV24-1 to TRBJ2-1; D might be TRBD2 (5 bases). The CDR3 has 15 amino acids. V lost 3 bases and J lost 5, with 13 bases in between. In germline, CDR1 is KGHDR, CDR2 SFDVKD. CDR3 nucleotide sequence: TGTGCCACCAGTGATCTAGCTCCGGGCCACAATGAGCAGTTCTTC. Amino acid sequence: CATSDLAPGHNEQFF.